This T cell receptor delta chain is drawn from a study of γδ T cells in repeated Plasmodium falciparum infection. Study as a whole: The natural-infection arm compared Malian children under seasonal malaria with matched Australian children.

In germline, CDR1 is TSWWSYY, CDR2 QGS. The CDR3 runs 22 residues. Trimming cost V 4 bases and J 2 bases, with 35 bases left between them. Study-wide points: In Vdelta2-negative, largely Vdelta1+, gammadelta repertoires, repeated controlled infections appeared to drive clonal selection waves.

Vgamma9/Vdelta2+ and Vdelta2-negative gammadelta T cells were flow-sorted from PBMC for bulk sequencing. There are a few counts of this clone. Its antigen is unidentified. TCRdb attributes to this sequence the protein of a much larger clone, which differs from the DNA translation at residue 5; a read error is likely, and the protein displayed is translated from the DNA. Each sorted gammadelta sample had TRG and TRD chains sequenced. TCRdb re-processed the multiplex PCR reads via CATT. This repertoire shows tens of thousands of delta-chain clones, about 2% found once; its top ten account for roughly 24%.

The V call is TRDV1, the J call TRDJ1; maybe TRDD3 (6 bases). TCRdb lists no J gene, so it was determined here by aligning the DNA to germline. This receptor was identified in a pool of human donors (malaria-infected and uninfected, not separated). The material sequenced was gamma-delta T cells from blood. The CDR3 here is CALGGALDLYWAPPRGTDKLIF. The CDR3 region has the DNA TGTGCTCTTGGGGGAGCCCTGGATTTGTACTGGGCCCCACCACGGGGTACCGATAAACTCATCTTT.